Listed below are T cell receptor beta chains from one sample, sequenced in a study of CD8 T cells in Susac syndrome. TCRdb passed the immunoSEQ multiplex PCR reads through MiXCR, listing each CDR3 protein once. The table includes about 77,000 distinct CDR3 sequences, approximately 94% detected once. The sample taken for sequencing was CD4+ T cells from PBMCs. The receptors shown here come from a human donor with Susac syndrome. Each CDR3 is given with its conserved first and last residue. A D gene is named only where the DNA matches it firmly. A row's size may be missing; if present it is once, few, many or a size class.

v_gene,j_gene,d_gene,abundance,CDR3nt,CDR3aa
TRBV7-9,TRBJ2-2,NA,NA,TGTGCCAGCAGTCAAAGGCAGGGGCACACCGGGGAGCTGTTTTTT,CASSQRQGHTGELFF
TRBV5-6,TRBJ2-6,NA,NA,TGTGCCAGCAGCTTAACAGGGACCGTCCTGACTTTC,CASSLTGTVLTF
TRBV20-1,TRBJ2-7,TRBD1,NA,TGCAGTGCTAGCGCAGGGGGCGGGTACGAGCAGTACTTC,CSASAGGGYEQYF
TRBV28,TRBJ2-4,NA,NA,TGTGCCAGCAGGGGTGGGGGTTCCCCGTCCAAAAACATTCAGTACTTC,CASRGGGSPSKNIQYF
TRBV9,TRBJ2-6,NA,NA,TGTGCCAGCAGCGTAGGTGACCTGAATACTAACGTCCTGACTTTC,CASSVGDLNTNVLTF
TRBV28,TRBJ2-1,TRBD2,once,TGTGCCAGCAGTCCCCCCGTCGGGGGGGTCTATGAGCAGTTCTTC,CASSPPVGGVYEQFF
TRBV7-2,TRBJ2-3,NA,NA,TGTGCCAGCAGCTTACGGTCGGTGATAGATACGCAGTATTTT,CASSLRSVIDTQYF
TRBV20-1,TRBJ2-1,TRBD2,once,TGCAGTGCAGCGGGGACTAGCGGACCCCAGGGTTCTGGCAATGAGCAGTTCTTC,CSAAGTSGPQGSGNEQFF
TRBV2,TRBJ2-3,NA,NA,TGTGCCAGCAATGCGCAGTATTTT,CASNAQYF
TRBV19,TRBJ1-3,NA,NA,TGTGCCAGTAGTATTCCAGGGGTATCAGCTGGAAACACCATATATTTT,CASSIPGVSAGNTIYF
TRBV6-5,TRBJ2-7,TRBD1,NA,TGTGCCAGCAGGACCCCGGGACAGGGGGCTGGTGAGCAGTACTTC,CASRTPGQGAGEQYF
TRBV7-2,TRBJ1-3,NA,once,TGTGCCAGCAGCTCACAACAGCTCAACTCTGGAAACACCATATATTTT,CASSSQQLNSGNTIYF
TRBV7-3,TRBJ2-5,NA,NA,TGTGCCAGCAGTCGAACTAGGCAAGAGACCCAGTACTTC,CASSRTRQETQYF
TRBV28,TRBJ2-4,NA,NA,TGTGCCAGCAGTTTTCCGAGGATGGGCAAAAACATTCAGTACTTC,CASSFPRMGKNIQYF
TRBV13,TRBJ2-7,TRBD1,once,TGTGCCAGCAGCTTAAAGGGGGCGACGGGCGAGCAGTACTTC,CASSLKGATGEQYF
TRBV11-2,TRBJ2-1,NA,NA,TGTGCCAGCAGCTCGCGACTGGCCTACAATGAGCAGTTCTTC,CASSSRLAYNEQFF
TRBV5-1,TRBJ2-1,NA,NA,TGCGCCAGCAGATCCTATCAGGGAGGCAATGAGCAGTTCTTC,CASRSYQGGNEQFF
TRBV6-2/TRBV6-3,TRBJ2-1,TRBD2,NA,TGTGCCAGCAGTTCGAATCGGGGAGGGCTTTTCTTC,CASSSNRGGLFF
TRBV7-3,TRBJ2-1,NA,NA,TGTGCCAGCAGCTTACCGGGACTTACGGCGCCGAATGAGCAGTTCTTC,CASSLPGLTAPNEQFF
TRBV6-1,TRBJ2-5,TRBD2,NA,TGTGCCAGCAGGTACAGCGGGGGGGAAGAGACCCAGTACTTC,CASRYSGGEETQYF
TRBV5-4,TRBJ2-2,NA,NA,TGTGCCAGCAGCTACACAGCGAACACCGGGGAGCTGTTTTTT,CASSYTANTGELFF
TRBV2,TRBJ2-7,NA,NA,TGTGCCAGCAGGAGGGACACTCCGTCCTACGAGCAGTACTTC,CASRRDTPSYEQYF
TRBV7-2,TRBJ2-1,NA,NA,TGTGCCAGCAGCCTCAGTGGGGGGCGAGGGTACAATGAGCAGTTCTTC,CASSLSGGRGYNEQFF
TRBV7-2,TRBJ1-6,TRBD1,few,TGTGCCAGCAGCCTGCAGACAGGGCCAGAATCACCCCTCCACTTT,CASSLQTGPESPLHF
TRBV20-1,TRBJ2-1,TRBD2,NA,TGCAGTGCTAGAGAAGGACTAGCGGGAGGGTTAGAGGGGAATGAGCAGTTCTTC,CSAREGLAGGLEGNEQFF
TRBV12-3/TRBV12-4,TRBJ2-5,NA,NA,TGTGCCAGCAGTTTATGGGGCGGGAACGCGCCAGAGACCCAGTACTTC,CASSLWGGNAPETQYF
TRBV19,TRBJ1-5,NA,NA,TGTGCCAGTAGTACTGACAAGGTACAGGGATATAGCAATCAGCCCCAGCATTTT,CASSTDKVQGYSNQPQHF
TRBV6-6,TRBJ2-5,TRBD1,few,TGTGCCAGCAGTTACGGAGGACAGGGGCCGGGAGAGACCCAGTACTTC,CASSYGGQGPGETQYF
TRBV19,TRBJ2-7,TRBD2,NA,TGTGCCAGTAGTATCAAGTCGGGGGGGCACGAGCAGTACTTC,CASSIKSGGHEQYF
TRBV20-1,TRBJ2-2,NA,NA,TGCAGTGCTACCACAGGGCGCGGGGAGCTGTTTTTT,CSATTGRGELFF
TRBV20-1,TRBJ2-3,TRBD2,NA,TGCAGTGCTATCCCAGCGGGAGGGCCAAATACGCAGTATTTT,CSAIPAGGPNTQYF
TRBV5-6,TRBJ2-1,NA,once,TGTGCCAGCAGCTTGGAGGAGTACAATGAGCAGTTCTTC,CASSLEEYNEQFF
TRBV5-1,TRBJ1-3,NA,NA,TGCGCCAGCAGGCAGGACACTTACTCTGGAAACACCATATATTTT,CASRQDTYSGNTIYF
TRBV6-6,TRBJ2-1,NA,NA,TGTGCCAGCAGTTACGAGCGTCTTAACAATGAGCAGTTCTTC,CASSYERLNNEQFF
TRBV7-2,TRBJ2-2,TRBD2,NA,TGTGCCAGCAGCTTAACAGCGGGGGGGCCCACCGGGGAGCTGTTTTTT,CASSLTAGGPTGELFF
TRBV20-1,TRBJ2-2,TRBD2,NA,TGCAGTGCTAGAGACCCTTCTAGCGGGGACACCGGGGAGCTGTTTTTT,CSARDPSSGDTGELFF
TRBV7-3,TRBJ2-3,NA,NA,TGTGCCAGCAGCTCGACTAGTTCAGATACGCAGTATTTT,CASSSTSSDTQYF
TRBV2,TRBJ1-6,TRBD1,NA,TGTGCCAACAGACAGGGAGGATCACCCCTCCACTTT,CANRQGGSPLHF
TRBV7-2,TRBJ2-5,TRBD1,NA,TGTGCCAGCAGCTTATCCGGACAGGGGGAGACCCAGTACTTC,CASSLSGQGETQYF
TRBV13,TRBJ2-1,NA,NA,TGTGCCAGCAGCCTTTTTCAGGGAACGTCTTACAATGAGCAGTTCTTC,CASSLFQGTSYNEQFF
TRBV24-1,TRBJ2-7,NA,once,TGTGCCAACTCAGAGGGACTCAGGGACCTACTATACGAGCAGTACTTC,CANSEGLRDLLYEQYF
TRBV20-1,TRBJ1-6,NA,NA,TGCAGTGCTAGGGGACAAGGAAGAACCTCCTATAATTCACCCCTCCACTTT,CSARGQGRTSYNSPLHF
TRBV6-5,TRBJ1-1,TRBD1,NA,TGTGCCACCAAGACAGGGGCTATTGAAGCTTTCTTT,CATKTGAIEAFF
TRBV27,TRBJ1-1,TRBD1,NA,TGTGCCAGCAGTTTAGGACAGGGGAGATACACTGAAGCTTTCTTT,CASSLGQGRYTEAFF
TRBV19,TRBJ2-4,TRBD1,NA,TGTGCCAGTAGACAACAGGGGGCAGAAAACATTCAGTACTTC,CASRQQGAENIQYF
TRBV5-1,TRBJ2-3,NA,NA,TGCGCCAGCAGCTTGGGGCGGCGGGATACGCAGTATTTT,CASSLGRRDTQYF
TRBV7-2,TRBJ1-6,NA,NA,TGTGCCAGCAGCTTAGGGGCCCCCACAGGGTTCCATTCACCCCTCCACTTT,CASSLGAPTGFHSPLHF
TRBV6-5,TRBJ2-3,TRBD2,NA,TGTGCCAGCAGTTACTCGACGGGGGGGTCCCCCCAAGATACGCAGTATTTT,CASSYSTGGSPQDTQYF
TRBV7-2,TRBJ2-7,TRBD2,NA,TGTGCCAGCAGCCTTGGACTAGCGGGGACGCAGTACTTC,CASSLGLAGTQYF
TRBV28,TRBJ1-5,NA,NA,TGTGCCAGCAGTCTCTCGGTCCCAAGCAATCAGCCCCAGCATTTT,CASSLSVPSNQPQHF
TRBV9,TRBJ2-5,TRBD1,NA,TGTGCCAGCAGCGTAGGAGGGACAGGGGGCGCAGGGCAAGAGACCCAGTACTTC,CASSVGGTGGAGQETQYF
TRBV18,TRBJ2-7,NA,NA,TGTGCCAGCTCATTCCGGGGCGGGATCTACGAGCAGTACTTC,CASSFRGGIYEQYF
TRBV20-1,TRBJ1-1,NA,NA,TGCAGTGCTAGAGTCAAGAACACTGAAGCTTTCTTT,CSARVKNTEAFF
TRBV7-2,TRBJ2-7,NA,NA,TGTGCCAGCAGCTTAAGCCCGGACAGCTCCTACGAGCAGTACTTC,CASSLSPDSSYEQYF
TRBV6-6,TRBJ1-1,TRBD1,NA,TGTGCCAGCAGTTGGGGGACAGGGGACACTGAAGCTTTCTTT,CASSWGTGDTEAFF
TRBV15,TRBJ1-4,TRBD1,NA,TGTGCCACCAGCACGGGACAGGGGGCAACACAGCGGTTTTTT,CATSTGQGATQRFF